The 32 T cell receptor beta chains in this list originate from one sample, sequenced in a study of blood T cell repertoires in COVID-19. The protocol was immunoSEQ multiplex PCR, while the TCRdb copy is restricted to in-frame clones and leaves out a portion. The sample lists approximately 390,000 clones, around 89% occurring once. The sequenced sample was peripheral blood. The receptor source for this set is a young man with active or convalescent COVID-19.

This chain uses TRBV7-2 with TRBJ2-2, with 9 bases aligning to TRBD2. After removal of 5 bases from V and 5 bases from J, the junction contained 12 bases not matched to a gene. The CDR3 loop spans 17 amino acids. Per the germline V gene, CDR1 is SGHTA and CDR2 is FQGNSA. The CDR3 loop is CASSPRPGLAGTGELFF. The CDR3 nucleotides are TGTGCCAGCAGCCCCCGACCGGGACTAGCCGGGACCGGGGAGCTGTTTTTT. Looking up the rest from reference TRBV7-2 and TRBJ2-2 gives the full variable domain: GAGVSQSPSNKVTEKGKDVELRCDPISGHTALYWYRQSLGQGLEFLIYFQGNSAPDKSGLPSDRFSAERTGGSVSTLTIQRTQQEDSAVYLCASSPRPGLAGTGELFFGEGSRLTVL.

This clone was found a few times. V gene TRBV7-3 combines with J gene TRBJ1-1; 8 bases fit TRBD1. The CDR3 length is 19 residues. The V segment lost 5 bases and the J segment 0 bases; nucleotides outside the gene matches: 17. The germline V gene has CDR1 SGHTA and CDR2 FQGTGA. The CDR3 region is CASSPIGSTGAALNTEAFF. Written as DNA, the CDR3 is TGTGCCAGCAGCCCCATTGGGTCGACAGGGGCCGCGTTGAACACTGAAGCTTTCTTT. The entire variable domain, with the rest obtained from reference TRBV7-3 and TRBJ1-1, is as follows: GAGVSQTPSNKVTEKGKYVELRCDPISGHTALYWYRQSLGQGPEFLIYFQGTGAADDSGLPNDRFFAVRPEGSVSTLKIQRTERGDSAVYLCASSPIGSTGAALNTEAFFGQGTRLTVV.

The CDR3 coding sequence is TGCGCCAGCAGCCAAAAGGGAGGCGAAAAACTGTTTTTT. Residues: CASSQKGGEKLFF. The chain employs TRBV4-3 and TRBJ1-4; no reliable D call. This CDR3 contains 13 residues. The germline CDR1 and CDR2 sequences are LGHNA and YSLEER. V was clipped by 2 bases and J by 8 bases, with 9 bases between them.

V and J are TRBV7-2 and TRBJ1-4; 9 bases are a match to TRBD1. Trimming took 0 bases from V and 8 from J; bases not matched to a gene: 13. The CDR3 has 18 residues. Germline V gene data show CDR1 as SGHTA and CDR2 as FQGNSA. CDR3 in amino acids: CASSLAYLGQGTGEKLFF. CDR3 nucleotide sequence: TGTGCCAGCAGCTTAGCGTATTTGGGACAGGGTACCGGCGAAAAACTGTTTTTT.

The rearrangement uses TRBV11-3 and TRBJ2-1; no clear D gene. CDR1 and CDR2 (germline): SGHNT, YENEEA. The V and J ends lost 8 bases and 7 bases respectively, with 15 bases between them. This CDR3 region has 13 residues. The CDR3 DNA is TGTGCCAGCCGGCTAGGCCATGGGAATGAGCAGTTCTTC. Translated: CASRLGHGNEQFF.

This sequence joins TRBV19 and TRBJ2-7, with 11 bases identical to TRBD1. Germline V CDR1 and CDR2: LNHDA, SQIVND (reference sequence). Losses at the gene ends were 5 bases for V and 3 bases for J; bases not matched to a gene: 6. This CDR3 spans 15 amino acids. In DNA, the CDR3 is TGTGCCAGTAGTCCCCAGGGACAGGGGGTCTACGAGCAGTACTTC. The encoded protein is CASSPQGQGVYEQYF. Filled out from reference TRBV19 and TRBJ2-7, the complete variable domain reads DGGITQSPKYLFRKEGQNVTLSCEQNLNHDAMYWYRQDPGQGLRLIYYSQIVNDFQKGDIAEGYSVSREKKESFPLTVTSAQKNPTAFYLCASSPQGQGVYEQYFGPGTRLTVT.

The chain employs TRBV3-1 (or the pseudogene TRBV3-2) and TRBJ2-1, with TRBD2 identical over 11 bases. This CDR3 has 14 amino acids. J gave up 8 bases and V 5 bases, and 5 bases lay outside the gene matches. Germline V CDR1 and CDR2: LGHDT, YNNKEL (reference sequence). The CDR3 loop reads CASSRLAGTDEQFF. In DNA form, the CDR3 reads TGTGCCAGCAGCAGACTAGCGGGGACGGATGAGCAGTTCTTC.

J is TRBJ1-1 and V is TRBV29-1, with 8 bases lining up with TRBD1. V dropped 3 bases and J dropped 0; count of bases not matched to a gene: 9. The CDR3 loop spans 16 amino acids. The germline V gene encodes CDR1 SQVTM and CDR2 ANQGSEA. CDR3 nucleotides: TGCAGCGTTGATCTTTTTTCGGACAGGGTGAACACTGAAGCTTTCTTT. Its protein product is CSVDLFSDRVNTEAFF.

The V call is TRBV4-1, the J call TRBJ2-3; the D gene is possibly TRBD2 (5 bases). Germline CDR1 reads MGHRA; CDR2 reads YSYEKL. Between the trimmed V and J ends, which lost 1 base and 5 bases, there was a span of 13 bases. The CDR3 totals 15 residues. The CDR3 DNA reads as TGCGCCAGCAGCCAAGGTTCGGGGTACGGAGATACGCAGTATTTT. This encodes CASSQGSGYGDTQYF.

The rearrangement joins TRBV2 to TRBJ1-2; unclear D gene. The germline V gene encodes CDR1 SNHLY and CDR2 FYNNEI. This CDR3 contains 11 residues. With 7 bases removed from V and 6 bases from J, the gap between germline ends came to 9 bases. The CDR3 DNA reads as TGTGCCAGCACGCCAGAAGATGGCTACACCTTC. Translated: CASTPEDGYTF. The full variable domain, rest sourced from reference TRBV2 and TRBJ1-2, is EPEVTQTPSHQVTQMGQEVILRCVPISNHLYFYWYRQILGQKVEFLVSFYNNEISEKSEIFDDQFSVERPDGSNFTLKIRSTKLEDSAMYFCASTPEDGYTFGSGTRLTVV.

This chain links TRBV29-1 with TRBJ2-2, with no clear D. Per the germline V gene, CDR1 is SQVTM and CDR2 is ANQGSEA. The CDR3 is 15 amino acids. V was clipped by 7 bases and J by 0 bases, with 15 bases between them. CDR3 loop: CSAPRGSSNTGELFF. The CDR3 DNA is TGCAGCGCCCCCCGCGGTTCGTCGAACACCGGGGAGCTGTTTTTT.

The chain is built from TRBV28 and TRBJ1-1, with D hard to call. The CDR3 is 13 amino acids. CDR1 is MDHEN, CDR2 SYDVKM, per germline. Between the trimmed V and J ends, which lost 5 bases and 2 bases, there was a span of 9 bases. The CDR3 loop reads CASSLPINTEAFF. The CDR3 DNA reads TGTGCCAGCAGTCTCCCTATAAACACTGAAGCTTTCTTT.

This rearrangement joins TRBV21-1 to TRBJ2-2; the table's TRBD2 call for D was not verified on the DNA. TRBV21-1 is recorded as a pseudogene. This CDR3 has 13 residues. The CDR3 region is CASKPGSTGELFF. DNA of the CDR3: TGTGCCAGCAAGCCGGGAAGCACCGGGGAGCTGTTTTTT.

The V gene is TRBV24-1, the J gene TRBJ2-7; D not certain. The V and J ends lost 4 bases and 9 bases respectively, with 12 bases between them. The germline CDR1 and CDR2 sequences are KGHDR and SFDVKD. This CDR3 is built from 12 residues. The CDR3 DNA is TGTGCCACCAGTGACCCGACCACAGTGCAGTACTTC. Amino acids: CATSDPTTVQYF.

The CDR3 DNA follows: TGTGCCAGCAGCTTAGAGGCACCGCGGGATGAGCAGTTCTTC. Translation gives CASSLEAPRDEQFF. The chain joins TRBV7-8 to TRBJ2-1; D is perhaps TRBD2 (5 bases). The germline CDR1 and CDR2 sequences are SGHVS and FQNEAQ. V gave up 1 base and J gave up 8 bases, with 12 bases separating them. CDR3 length: 14 residues.

V usage is TRBV9 and J usage is TRBJ2-6; a possible D gene is TRBD1 (6 bases). The germline V gene encodes CDR1 SGDLS and CDR2 YYNGEE. V lost 2 bases to trimming and J lost 4 bases, with 10 bases between them. The CDR3 contains 15 residues. CDR3 protein: CASSVTGLGANVLTF. CDR3 DNA: TGTGCCAGCAGCGTGACAGGCCTGGGGGCCAACGTCCTGACTTTC.

V gene TRBV7-2 combines with J gene TRBJ1-6, with TRBD1 identical over 7 bases. This CDR3 region has 15 residues. V was clipped by 1 base and J by 7 bases; unmatched bases: 4. Looked up from germline, CDR1 is SGHTA and CDR2 is FQGNSA. The CDR3 loop is CASSLGGQLNSPLHF. Here the CDR3 DNA reads TGTGCCAGCAGCTTAGGGGGACAGCTAAATTCACCCCTCCACTTT. The full variable domain, with the rest looked up from reference TRBV7-2 and TRBJ1-6, is GAGVSQSPSNKVTEKGKDVELRCDPISGHTALYWYRQSLGQGLEFLIYFQGNSAPDKSGLPSDRFSAERTGGSVSTLTIQRTQQEDSAVYLCASSLGGQLNSPLHFGNGTRLTVT.

On this clone: One junction end disagrees with the germline gene, perhaps due to a read error. V and J are TRBV28 and TRBJ1-1; tentative D call: TRBD1 (5 bases). This CDR3 is built from 13 residues. Germline values: CDR1 MDHEN, CDR2 SYDVKM. The CDR3 region is CASSSGKGTGAFF. The CDR3 DNA follows: TGTGCCAGCAGTTCAGGGAAAGGCACTGGAGCTTTCTTT. Complete variable domain (other parts from reference TRBV28 and TRBJ1-1): DVKVTQSSRYLVKRTGEKVFLECVQDMDHENMFWYRQDPGLGLRLIYFSYDVKMKEKGDIPEGYSVSREKKERFSLILESASTNQTSMYLCASSSGKGTGAFFGQGTRLTVV.

The genes are TRBV6-2 or TRBV6-3 and TRBJ2-5; D might be TRBD2 (5 bases). Trimming removed 6 bases at V and 5 bases at J, with 16 bases between. The CDR3 runs to 14 residues. CDR1 and CDR2 from the germline V gene are MNHEY and SVGEGT. The CDR3 is CASSGPREMETQYF. The CDR3 DNA reads TGTGCCAGCAGCGGTCCTCGGGAAATGGAGACCCAGTACTTC.

The chain uses TRBV7-2 and TRBJ2-3; tentatively, D is TRBD1 (6 bases). The CDR3 covers 15 residues. Germline CDR1 and CDR2: SGHTA and FQGNSA. The V and J ends lost 4 bases and 1 base respectively, with 12 bases between them. CDR3 coding DNA: TGTGCCAGCAGCTCGAAACAGGGAGGCACAGATACGCAGTATTTT. Amino acids: CASSSKQGGTDTQYF.

This clone has just a few counts. The genes are TRBV19 and TRBJ2-7; TRBD2 aligns across 7 bases. This CDR3 has 13 amino acids. J lost 6 bases, V lost 5 bases, and 7 bases had no gene match. Germline V gene sequence: CDR1 LNHDA, CDR2 SQIVND (reference sequence). CDR3 amino acids: CASSDWAGVEQYF. CDR3 bases: TGTGCCAGTAGTGACTGGGCGGGGGTCGAGCAGTACTTC.

The genes are TRBV5-6 and TRBJ2-7; TRBD1 might be the D (5 bases). The CDR3 extends over 11 amino acids. Trimming pared 6 bases from V and 4 bases from J, leaving 8 bases between. The V gene's germline CDR1 is SGHDT and CDR2 YYEEEE. The CDR3: CASTQGYEQYF. CDR3 coding DNA: TGTGCCAGCACCCAGGGTTACGAGCAGTACTTC. Supplemented by reference TRBV5-6 and TRBJ2-7, the full variable domain reads DAGVTQSPTHLIKTRGQQVTLRCSPKSGHDTVSWYQQALGQGPQFIFQYYEEEERQRGNFPDRFSGHQFPNYSSELNVNALLLGDSALYLCASTQGYEQYFGPGTRLTVT.

The gene calls are TRBV6-5 and TRBJ2-5; 11 bases map to TRBD2. From germline, CDR1 is MNHEY and CDR2 SVGAGI. The CDR3 contains 15 residues. The V segment lost 4 bases and the J segment 1 base; nucleotides outside the gene matches: 2. In nucleotides, the CDR3 is TGTGCCAGCAGTTTGACTAGCGGGGCCCAAGAGACCCAGTACTTC. It codes for CASSLTSGAQETQYF.

This chain links TRBV6-5 with TRBJ1-2, with 8 bases that match TRBD1. Looked up from germline, CDR1 is MNHEY and CDR2 is SVGAGI. Trimming at V came to 4 bases and at J to 4 bases, leaving 5 bases not matched to a gene. There are 14 residues in the CDR3. This CDR3 reads CASSFRGLGYGYTF. The CDR3 nucleotides read TGTGCCAGCAGTTTCAGGGGGCTCGGCTATGGCTACACCTTC.

The rearrangement uses TRBV7-8 and TRBJ1-5, with a possible D match to TRBD1 (6 bases). Deletions cut 2 bases from V and 2 bases from J, with 7 bases between. The CDR3 runs 14 residues. Germline V lookup: CDR1 SGHVS, CDR2 FQNEAQ. CDR3: CASSLPGGNQPQHF. Written as DNA, the CDR3 is TGTGCCAGCAGCTTACCAGGGGGCAATCAGCCCCAGCATTTT.

V is TRBV29-1 and J is TRBJ1-4; tentative D call: TRBD1 (6 bases). CDR1 and CDR2 from the germline V gene are SQVTM and ANQGSEA. Trimming left V 4 bases short and J 6 bases short, with 12 bases between. CDR3 length: 13 residues. Here the CDR3 DNA reads TGCAGCGTTGTGCGGGGGGCAGATGAAAAACTGTTTTTT. This translates into CSVVRGADEKLFF. The full variable domain, with the rest looked up from reference TRBV29-1 and TRBJ1-4, is SAVISQKPSRDICQRGTSLTIQCQVDSQVTMMFWYRQQPGQSLTLIATANQGSEATYESGFVIDKFPISRPNLTFSTLTVSNMSPEDSSIYLCSVVRGADEKLFFGSGTQLSVL.

J is TRBJ1-2 and V is TRBV7-9; maybe TRBD1 (6 bases). The CDR3 consists of 12 residues. CDR1 and CDR2 (germline): SEHNR, FQNEAQ (reference sequence). The V gene lost 5 bases and the J gene lost 7 bases, with 11 bases spanning the gap. CDR3 region: CASSPQGLGYTF. The CDR3 nucleotides read TGTGCCAGCAGCCCGCAGGGGCTTGGCTACACCTTC.

CDR3 DNA sequence: TGTGCCAGCAGTTCCCCCACACGACAAGAGACCCAGTACTTC. Its protein is CASSSPTRQETQYF. V usage is TRBV28 and J usage is TRBJ2-5; D is uncertain. Per germline, CDR1 MDHEN and CDR2 SYDVKM. The V and J ends lost 4 bases and 2 bases respectively, with 11 bases between them. The CDR3 totals 14 residues.

V usage is TRBV5-1 and J usage is TRBJ2-2, with 9 bases fitting TRBD2. After removal of 0 bases from V and 4 bases from J, the junction contained 4 bases not matched to a gene. The CDR3 has 16 amino acids. CDR1 is SGHRS, CDR2 YFSETQ, per germline. The CDR3 sequence is CASSLVAGVSTGELFF. In DNA form, the CDR3 reads TGCGCCAGCAGCTTGGTAGCGGGGGTTAGCACCGGGGAGCTGTTTTTT.

This rearrangement joins TRBV24-1 to TRBJ2-3; no clear D gene. CDR1 KGHDR and CDR2 SFDVKD come from the germline V gene. V was shortened by 7 bases and J by 1 base, with 5 bases between the two germline ends. This CDR3 comprises 12 residues. The CDR3 reads CATSRRTDTQYF. The CDR3 DNA reads TGTGCCACCAGCCGTCGCACAGATACGCAGTATTTT.

The rearrangement uses TRBV30 and TRBJ1-2; D may be TRBD1 (6 bases). CDR1 and CDR2 from the germline V gene are GTSNPN and SVGIG (reference sequence). V shed 2 bases and J shed 0 bases, with 16 bases lying between them. The CDR3 runs 16 residues. The CDR3 is CAWSINYRAANYGYTF. In nucleotides, the CDR3 is TGTGCCTGGAGTATCAATTACAGGGCGGCTAACTATGGCTACACCTTC.

The chain joins TRBV4-2 to TRBJ2-7; D ambiguous. Trimming left V 1 base short and J 3 bases short, with 7 bases between. The CDR3 spans 13 residues. Germline values: CDR1 LGHNA, CDR2 YNFKEQ. The CDR3 region has the DNA TGTGCCAGCAGCCAAGTTGTAAACTACGAGCAGTACTTC. As protein: CASSQVVNYEQYF.